This record looks at one T cell receptor (beta chain) sequence and its context. No antigen is known for it. One end of the junction fails to match germline, which may point to a read error. This sample was included in a study of T cell repertoires in cytomegalovirus infection. Overall study context: Public TCR beta signatures were indicative of both CMV infection and a matching HLA type.

TCRdb fed the reads into MiXCR, producing one record per CDR3 protein. The table records around 450,000 distinct CDR3 sequences, 25% to 40% of them present only once. CDR3 size: 19 residues. CDR1 and CDR2 (germline): MDHEN, SYDVKM. Findings and limits, study-wide: Summed frequency of public TCR beta families distinguished CMV carriers with the relevant HLA. It was HLA-C-restricted CMV-specific TCR beta clonotypes that dominated the response ex vivo.

Material: PBMCs. The genes are TRBV28 and TRBJ2-1; possibly TRBD1 for D (8 bases). The TCR comes from a human donor in good health (CMV status not recorded). Some clones in this sample may be carry-over from other donors' samples. CDR3 sequence reads: CARSLSIEGGTGTHNEQFF. The DNA of the CDR3 is TGTGCCCGCAGTTTATCTATTGAGGGAGGGACAGGAACTCACAATGAGCAGTTCTTC.